This T cell receptor beta chain was found in a study of radiotherapy plus CTLA-4 blockade in lung cancer. Background on the study: Patients showed objective responses in 18% of cases, and disease control was achieved by approximately 31%.

The CDR3 sequence is 15 residues long. Per germline, CDR1 KGHSH and CDR2 LQKENI. Trimming took 6 bases from V and 4 from J, leaving 18 bases between them. Treatment of patients with chemo-refractory metastatic non-small-cell lung cancer consisted of focal radiation plus CTLA-4 blockade with ipilimumab. This clone was detected once. Its specificity is not known. Broader study findings: Early blood T cell clone dynamics, with interferon-beta, were reported to best predict response.

The data were produced by immunoSEQ multiplex PCR, yet TCRdb's version contains in-frame clones alone and is incomplete. The sample contains about 62,000 clones, roughly four fifths of which appear only once. The chain uses TRBV18 and TRBJ1-2; D is possibly TRBD1 (5 bases). Here the sequenced sample was peripheral blood, taken from a patient treated with radiotherapy plus ipilimumab. The clonotype comes from a human donor with non-small cell lung cancer who had a complete response to radiotherapy plus ipilimumab. For the CDR3, the DNA is TGTGCCAGCTCCGCGGCGCCAGGGCCCATCTATGGCTACACCTTC. Its translation is CASSAAPGPIYGYTF.